This T cell receptor (beta chain) was identified during a study of cytomegalovirus exposure and HLA in healthy donors. Study conclusions and caveats: Several of the most significant clusters appeared, in a later analysis, to be linked to common viral pathogens. A classifier reportedly called cytomegalovirus status with high sensitivity and specificity. According to an earlier analysis, most TCR beta V segments yielded productive rearrangements about 87% or about 30% of the time.

The primer mix had 60 Vbeta and 13 Jbeta primers. Data came from immunoSEQ multiplex PCR; TCRdb stores just in-frame clones and leaves some out. Of about 120,000 clones listed, roughly four fifths were seen once; the top ten hold 1.5% to 2%. Notes on this clone: Its antigen is not known.

The origin of this receptor is a woman aged 18-29 years in good health and CMV-seronegative. The sample was PBMCs.

The CDR3 here is CAWSDAAVAFF. The CDR3, as DNA: TGTGCCTGGAGTGACGCGGCTGTAGCTTTCTTT. The chain carries TRBV30 and TRBJ1-1; D remains ambiguous. Trimming shortened V by 1 base and J by 10 bases, and 10 bases separated the two germline ends. CDR3 length equals 11 residues. Germline CDR1 is GTSNPN and CDR2 is SVGIG (reference sequence).